This T cell receptor beta chain emerged from a study of blood T cells in healthy people across ages. Broader study findings: TCR beta diversity was tightly associated with the proportion of naive T cells. Any changes in expanded clonotypes were possibly confounded, as donor CMV status remained unknown. Long-lived and aged donors differed, with more naive CD4+ cells and higher diversity in the long-lived.

This clonotype has a count of ten or more. Its antigen remains unknown. A sample-barcoded 5' primer and a J-beta primer mix were used in a second PCR of roughly 6 to 11 cycles. TCRdb redid the calling of the 5' RACE reads with MiXCR, one entry per CDR3 protein. The sample includes hundreds of thousands of distinct CDR3 sequences, roughly 44% seen only once; the top ten take 20% to 25%. After removal of 7 bases from V and 0 bases from J, the junction contained 9 bases not matched to a gene. Germline values: CDR1 SGHRS, CDR2 YFSETQ. The length of the CDR3 is 15 residues. Total RNA was isolated from each sample in quantities of at least 5 micrograms.

The TCR sequence derives from a woman aged 60-75 years in good health. The chain is built from TRBV5-1 and TRBJ2-5; TRBD2 agrees at 7 bases. The sequenced sample was blood. As DNA, the CDR3 is TGCGCCAGCTTTGATCCCAGCGGGGACCAAGAGACCCAGTACTTC. It encodes CASFDPSGDQETQYF. The full variable domain, its missing parts supplied by reference TRBV5-1 and TRBJ2-5, is KAGVTQTPRYLIKTRGQQVTLSCSPISGHRSVSWYQQTPGQGLQFLFEYFSETQRNKGNFPGRFSGRQFSNSRSEMNVSTLELGDSALYLCASFDPSGDQETQYFGPGTRLLVL.